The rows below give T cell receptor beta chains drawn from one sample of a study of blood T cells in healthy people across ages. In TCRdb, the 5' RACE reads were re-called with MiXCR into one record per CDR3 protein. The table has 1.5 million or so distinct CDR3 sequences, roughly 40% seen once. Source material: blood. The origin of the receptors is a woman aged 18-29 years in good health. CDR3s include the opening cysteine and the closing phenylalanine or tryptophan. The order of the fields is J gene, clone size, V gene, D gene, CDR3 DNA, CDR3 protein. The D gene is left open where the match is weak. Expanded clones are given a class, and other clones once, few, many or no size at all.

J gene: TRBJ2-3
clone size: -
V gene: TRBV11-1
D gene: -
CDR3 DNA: TGTGCCAGCAGCTTAGCCCTCGGAGTAGGGAGGCTGACTGATACGCAGTATTTT
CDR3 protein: CASSLALGVGRLTDTQYF

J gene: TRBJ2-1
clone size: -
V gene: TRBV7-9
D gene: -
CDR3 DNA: TGTGCCAGCAGCGTGGACGGCCTATTCAATGAGCAGTTCTTC
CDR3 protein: CASSVDGLFNEQFF

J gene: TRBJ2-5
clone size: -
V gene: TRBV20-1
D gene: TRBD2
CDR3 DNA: TGCAGTGCTCCCGGGATAGCGGGAGAGACCCAGTACTTC
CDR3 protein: CSAPGIAGETQYF

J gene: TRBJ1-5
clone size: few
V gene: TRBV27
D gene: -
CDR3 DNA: TGTGCCAGCAGTTTCCTGGGGCAGCCCCAGCATTTT
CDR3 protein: CASSFLGQPQHF

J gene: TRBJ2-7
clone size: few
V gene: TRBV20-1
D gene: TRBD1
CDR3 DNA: TGCAGTGCTAGAGATCCGGTGACAGGGACCTACGAGCAGTACTTC
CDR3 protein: CSARDPVTGTYEQYF

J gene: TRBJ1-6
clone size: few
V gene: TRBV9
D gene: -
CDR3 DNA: TGTGCCAGCAGCGTAGAGGGCCGCTCCTATAATTCACCCCTCCACTTT
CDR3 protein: CASSVEGRSYNSPLHF

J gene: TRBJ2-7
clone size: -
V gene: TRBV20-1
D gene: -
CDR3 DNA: TGCAGTGCCATCGACGACACCTACGAGCAGTACTTC
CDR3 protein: CSAIDDTYEQYF

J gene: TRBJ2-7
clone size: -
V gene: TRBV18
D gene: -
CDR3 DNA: TGTGCCAGCTCACCACCAGTGAATTCTATCCACGAGCAGTACTTC
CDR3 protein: CASSPPVNSIHEQYF

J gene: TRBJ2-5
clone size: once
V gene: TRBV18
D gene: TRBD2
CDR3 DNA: TGTGCCAGCTCAATGGCTAGCGGGATTCAAGAGACCCAGTACTTC
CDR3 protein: CASSMASGIQETQYF

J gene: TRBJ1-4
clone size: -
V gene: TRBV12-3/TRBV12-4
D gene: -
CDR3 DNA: TGTGCCAGCAGTCTAGGGTGGGGTAATGAAAAACTGTTTTTT
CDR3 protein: CASSLGWGNEKLFF

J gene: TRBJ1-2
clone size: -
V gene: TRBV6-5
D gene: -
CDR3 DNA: TGTGCCAGTAGTTACCGGGGGAATGGCTACACCTTC
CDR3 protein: CASSYRGNGYTF

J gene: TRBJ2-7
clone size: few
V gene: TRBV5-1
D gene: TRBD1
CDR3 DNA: TGCGCCAGCAGCCTACAGGGGGCTTCATCCTACGAGCAGTACTTC
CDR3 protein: CASSLQGASSYEQYF